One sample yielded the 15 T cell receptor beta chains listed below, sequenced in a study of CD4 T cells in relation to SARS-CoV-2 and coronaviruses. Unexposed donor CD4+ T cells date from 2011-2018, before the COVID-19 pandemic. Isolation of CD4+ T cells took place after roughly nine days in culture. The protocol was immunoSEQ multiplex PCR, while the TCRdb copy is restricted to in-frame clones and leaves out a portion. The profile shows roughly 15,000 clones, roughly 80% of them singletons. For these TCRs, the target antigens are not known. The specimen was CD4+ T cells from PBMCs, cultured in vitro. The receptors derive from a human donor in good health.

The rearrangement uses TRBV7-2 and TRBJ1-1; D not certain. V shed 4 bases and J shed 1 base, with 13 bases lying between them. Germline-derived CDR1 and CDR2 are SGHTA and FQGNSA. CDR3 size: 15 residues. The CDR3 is CASSSQPGSNTEAFF. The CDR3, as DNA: TGTGCCAGCAGCTCACAGCCGGGGTCGAACACTGAAGCTTTCTTT.

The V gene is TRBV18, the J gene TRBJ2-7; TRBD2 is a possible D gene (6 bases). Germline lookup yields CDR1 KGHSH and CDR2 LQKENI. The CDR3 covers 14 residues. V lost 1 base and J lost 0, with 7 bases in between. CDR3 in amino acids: CASSPRDFSYEQYF. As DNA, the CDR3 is TGTGCCAGCTCACCACGGGACTTCTCCTACGAGCAGTACTTC.

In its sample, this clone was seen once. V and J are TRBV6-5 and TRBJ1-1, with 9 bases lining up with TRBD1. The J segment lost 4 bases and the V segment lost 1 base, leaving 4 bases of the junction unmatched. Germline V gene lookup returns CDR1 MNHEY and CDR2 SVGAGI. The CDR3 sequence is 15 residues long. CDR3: CASSYWGTGFTEAFF. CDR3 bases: TGTGCCAGCAGTTACTGGGGGACAGGGTTCACTGAAGCTTTCTTT.

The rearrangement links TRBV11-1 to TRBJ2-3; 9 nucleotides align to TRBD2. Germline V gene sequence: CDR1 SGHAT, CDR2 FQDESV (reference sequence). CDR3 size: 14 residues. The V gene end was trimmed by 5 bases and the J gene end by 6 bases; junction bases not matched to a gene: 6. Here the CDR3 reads CASSPLAGPDTQYF. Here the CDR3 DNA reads TGTGCCAGCAGCCCACTAGCGGGTCCGGATACGCAGTATTTT.

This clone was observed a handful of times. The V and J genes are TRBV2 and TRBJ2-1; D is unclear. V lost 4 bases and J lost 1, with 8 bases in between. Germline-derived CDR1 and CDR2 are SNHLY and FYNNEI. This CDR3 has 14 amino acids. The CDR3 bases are TGTGCCAGCAGTGCAGCGATTTCCTACAATGAGCAGTTCTTC. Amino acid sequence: CASSAAISYNEQFF.

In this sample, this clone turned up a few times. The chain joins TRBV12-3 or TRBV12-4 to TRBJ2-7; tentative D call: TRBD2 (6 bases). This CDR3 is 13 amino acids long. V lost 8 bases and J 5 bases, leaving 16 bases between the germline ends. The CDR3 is CASSTRGLDEQYF. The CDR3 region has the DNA TGTGCCAGCTCGACTAGGGGACTTGACGAGCAGTACTTC.

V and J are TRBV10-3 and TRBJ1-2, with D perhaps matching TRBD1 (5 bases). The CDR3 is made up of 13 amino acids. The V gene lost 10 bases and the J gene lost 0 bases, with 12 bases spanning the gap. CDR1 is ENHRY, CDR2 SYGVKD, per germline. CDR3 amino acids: CATDDRANYGYTF. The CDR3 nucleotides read TGTGCCACTGATGACAGAGCTAACTATGGCTACACCTTC.

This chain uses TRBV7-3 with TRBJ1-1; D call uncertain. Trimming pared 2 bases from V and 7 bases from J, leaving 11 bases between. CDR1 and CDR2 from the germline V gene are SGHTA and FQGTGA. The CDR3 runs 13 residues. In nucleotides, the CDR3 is TGTGCCAGCAGCTTACGCCGGGCGAATGAAGCTTTCTTT. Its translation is CASSLRRANEAFF. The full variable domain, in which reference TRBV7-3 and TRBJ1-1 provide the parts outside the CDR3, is GAGVSQTPSNKVTEKGKYVELRCDPISGHTALYWYRQSLGQGPEFLIYFQGTGAADDSGLPNDRFFAVRPEGSVSTLKIQRTERGDSAVYLCASSLRRANEAFFGQGTRLTVV.

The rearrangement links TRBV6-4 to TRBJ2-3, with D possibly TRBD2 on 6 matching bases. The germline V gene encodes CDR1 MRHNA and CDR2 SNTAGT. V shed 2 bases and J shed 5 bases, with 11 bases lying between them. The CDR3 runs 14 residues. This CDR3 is CASSDKSGGDTQYF. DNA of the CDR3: TGTGCCAGCAGTGACAAGTCCGGGGGAGATACGCAGTATTTT.

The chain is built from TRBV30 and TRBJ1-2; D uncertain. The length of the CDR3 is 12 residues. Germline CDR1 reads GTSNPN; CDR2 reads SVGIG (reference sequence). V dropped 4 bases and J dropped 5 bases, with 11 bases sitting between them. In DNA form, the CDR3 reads TGTGCCTGGACGACCGGGCAGTATGGCTACACCTTC. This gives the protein CAWTTGQYGYTF.

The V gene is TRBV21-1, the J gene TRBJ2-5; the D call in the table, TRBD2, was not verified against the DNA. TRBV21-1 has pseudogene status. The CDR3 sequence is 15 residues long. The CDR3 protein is CASSKETGKVETQYF. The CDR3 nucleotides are TGTGCCAGCAGCAAAGAGACGGGAAAGGTTGAGACCCAGTACTTC.

The CDR3 bases are TGTGCCTGGAGTAGGTCCGGGATTTTAAAACTGTTTTTT. Residues: CAWSRSGILKLFF. The chain carries TRBV30 and TRBJ1-4; D remains unclear. In germline, CDR1 is GTSNPN, CDR2 SVGIG (reference sequence). This CDR3 region has 13 residues. V was pared by 2 bases and J by 10 bases, with 14 bases between.

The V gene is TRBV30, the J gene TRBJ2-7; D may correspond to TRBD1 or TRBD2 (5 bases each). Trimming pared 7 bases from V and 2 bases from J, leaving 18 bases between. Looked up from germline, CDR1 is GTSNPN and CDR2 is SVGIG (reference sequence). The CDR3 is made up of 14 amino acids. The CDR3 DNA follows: TGTGCCTTGACACCCGGGACGGCCCCCTACGAGCAGTACTTC. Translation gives CALTPGTAPYEQYF.

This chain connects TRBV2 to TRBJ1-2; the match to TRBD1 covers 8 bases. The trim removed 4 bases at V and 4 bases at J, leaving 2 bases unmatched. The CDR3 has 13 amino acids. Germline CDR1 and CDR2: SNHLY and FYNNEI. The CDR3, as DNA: TGTGCCAGCAGTGGACAGGGGTCCTATGGCTACACCTTC. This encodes CASSGQGSYGYTF.

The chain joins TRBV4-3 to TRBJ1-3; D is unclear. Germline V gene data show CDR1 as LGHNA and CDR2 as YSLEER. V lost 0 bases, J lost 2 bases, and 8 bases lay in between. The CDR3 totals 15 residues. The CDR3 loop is CASSQDGGTGNTIYF. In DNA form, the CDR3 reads TGCGCCAGCAGCCAAGATGGAGGGACTGGAAACACCATATATTTT.